These T cell receptor beta chains were read from a single sample in a study of T cells in Graves' hyperthyroidism and ophthalmopathy. A single record per CDR3 protein comes from TCRdb applying MiXCR to the multiplex PCR reads. The sample contains around 600,000 distinct CDR3 sequences, about 45% of which appear only once. Material: peripheral blood or thyroid tissue (not recorded which). These receptors were taken from an adult man with Graves' disease, either hyperthyroidism or ophthalmopathy (not recorded which). CDR3s include the opening cysteine and the closing phenylalanine or tryptophan. Fields, in order: J gene, V gene, CDR3 length, D gene, clone size, CDR3 protein. The D gene is left open where the match is weak. Expanded clones are given a class, and other clones once, few, many or no size at all.

TRBJ2-5,TRBV6-6,15,-,few,CASSYSRGNVETQYF
TRBJ1-5,TRBV7-2,15,-,-,CASSLGGQGSPPQHF
TRBJ2-5,TRBV29-1,16,-,-,CSVTWGGRAVQETQYF
TRBJ1-6,TRBV12-3/TRBV12-4,16,TRBD1,-,CASSTAAGQGLSPLHF
TRBJ1-1,TRBV20-1,13,-,many,CSARDQGNTEAFF
TRBJ1-4,TRBV25-1,17,-,-,CASSDSTGGGTNEKLFF
TRBJ1-6,TRBV9,16,-,-,CASSAPQGSYNSPLHF
TRBJ1-4,TRBV20-1,16,TRBD1,-,CSARARGTARNEKLFF
TRBJ1-6,TRBV20-1,15,-,-,CSAMPGSNYNSPLHF
TRBJ2-7,TRBV24-1,15,-,-,CATSGPQVGHYEQYF
TRBJ2-7,TRBV20-1,15,-,-,CSARGVKASTYEQYF
TRBJ1-2,TRBV7-4,17,TRBD1,-,CASAIDREADQDYGYTF
TRBJ2-7,TRBV20-1,12,-,-,CSAIDQGYEQYF
TRBJ1-1,TRBV7-9,11,-,many,CASMLDTEAFF
TRBJ1-2,TRBV7-9,15,-,-,CASSYSRRINYGYTF
TRBJ1-2,TRBV2,13,-,many,CASRGTSNYGYTF
TRBJ1-2,TRBV7-9,16,TRBD1,few,CASSQPDRADNYGYTF
TRBJ1-2,TRBV20-1,12,-,few,CSGNSASLGYTF
TRBJ2-7,TRBV20-1,16,TRBD1,once,CSARDPGQGAYYEQYF
TRBJ2-7,TRBV7-2,18,TRBD2,many,CASSSAPGLAGGSHEQYF
TRBJ1-3,TRBV29-1,14,TRBD1,-,CSVGTGDRGYTIYF
TRBJ1-2,TRBV10-3,12,-,-,CASMGKNDGYTF
TRBJ2-5,TRBV7-3,10,-,few,CATSAGTQYF
TRBJ1-1,TRBV11-2,14,TRBD1,-,CASSFGTGVTEAFF